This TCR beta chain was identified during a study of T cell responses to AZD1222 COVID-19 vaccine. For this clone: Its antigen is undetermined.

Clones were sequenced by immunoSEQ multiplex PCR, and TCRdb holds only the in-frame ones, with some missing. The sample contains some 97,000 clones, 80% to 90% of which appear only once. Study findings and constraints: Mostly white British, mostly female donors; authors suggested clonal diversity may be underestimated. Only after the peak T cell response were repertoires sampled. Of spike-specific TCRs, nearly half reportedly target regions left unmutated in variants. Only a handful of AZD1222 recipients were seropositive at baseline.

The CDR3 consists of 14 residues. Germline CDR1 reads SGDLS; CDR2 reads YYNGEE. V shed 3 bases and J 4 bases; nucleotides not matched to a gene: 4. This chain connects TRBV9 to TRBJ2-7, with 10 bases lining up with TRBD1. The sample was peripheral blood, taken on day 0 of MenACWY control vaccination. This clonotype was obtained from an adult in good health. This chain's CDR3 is CASSAGQGGYEQYF. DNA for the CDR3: TGTGCCAGCAGCGCCGGACAGGGGGGTTACGAGCAGTACTTC.